This TCR beta chain emerged from a study of CD8+ T cells in alopecia areata. Overall study context: Female C3H/HeJ recipients aged about 6-11 weeks got skin from C3H/HeJ graft donors aged about 6-13 months that had spontaneous alopecia. Overall study results and limits: Normal skin's resident alphabeta T cells are sequenced alongside lesional scalp T cells. Clonality in lesional scalp, especially alopecia totalis/universalis, exceeded that of normal scalp.

The CDR3 has 15 residues. Looked up from germline, CDR1 is NNHDY and CDR2 is SYVADS. This clone was found many times. Its target is not known. Gene names refer to mouse genes. The DNA ends 4 residues before the CDR3 does, and the rest of the CDR3 is filled in from the germline J gene. In each case, RNA was isolated and then reverse transcribed into cDNA as the sequencing template. TCRdb's table, derived via immunoSEQ multiplex PCR, lists solely in-frame clones and lacks some. This sample comprises over 100,000 clones, none seen once only. The clonotype was recovered from a C3H/HeJ mouse with alopecia areata. This strain's MHC haplotype is H2-k. The sample was lesional skin. The chain combines TRBV13-3 with TRBJ2-1; 11 positions match TRBD2. The CDR3 DNA, read in part, is TGTGCCAGCAAATCTGGACTGGGGGGTCTCGCT. Protein product: CASKSGLGGLA. The whole CDR3 is CASKSGLGGLAEQFF.